The subject of this entry is one T cell receptor beta chain. This record comes from a study of cytomegalovirus exposure and HLA in healthy donors. The PCR ran on 60 Vbeta and 13 Jbeta primers. Produced via immunoSEQ multiplex PCR; TCRdb's table is partial and in-frame only. Recorded for this sample: around 150,000 clones. V was clipped by 1 base and J by 0 bases, with 4 bases between them. This CDR3 is built from 15 residues. Germline assignment: CDR1 SNHLY and CDR2 FYNNEI. This receptor was taken from a man in his forties or fifties in good health and CMV-seronegative. The chain has TRBV2 and TRBJ1-6; D remains unclear. Specimen: PBMCs. The CDR3 coding sequence is TGTGCCAGCAGTGAAGTTAGCTCCTATAATTCACCCCTCCACTTT. Protein: CASSEVSSYNSPLHF.